This T cell receptor beta chain originates from a study of blood T cell repertoires in COVID-19. Study overall: Specimens from acute and convalescent COVID-19 originated in the United States, Italy and Spain.

CDR1 LGHDT and CDR2 YNNKEL come from the germline V gene (reference sequence). This CDR3 region has 18 residues. V lost 4 bases to trimming and J lost 3 bases; unmatched junction nucleotides: 17. The repertoire was sequenced with immunoSEQ multiplex PCR; TCRdb's copy has only in-frame clones and lacks some. The profile covers fewer than 500,000 clones, with roughly 89% appearing a single time and 1.4% taken by the ten largest. The source material was peripheral blood. This TCR was sampled from a woman aged 25 to 39 with active or convalescent COVID-19. The chain links TRBV3-1 (or the pseudogene TRBV3-2) to TRBJ2-7; TRBD2 matches at 8 bases. The DNA for the CDR3 is TGTGCCAGCAGCCCCCTAGGTAGCGGGATATATACCATCTACGAGCAGTACTTC. The encoded protein is CASSPLGSGIYTIYEQYF.